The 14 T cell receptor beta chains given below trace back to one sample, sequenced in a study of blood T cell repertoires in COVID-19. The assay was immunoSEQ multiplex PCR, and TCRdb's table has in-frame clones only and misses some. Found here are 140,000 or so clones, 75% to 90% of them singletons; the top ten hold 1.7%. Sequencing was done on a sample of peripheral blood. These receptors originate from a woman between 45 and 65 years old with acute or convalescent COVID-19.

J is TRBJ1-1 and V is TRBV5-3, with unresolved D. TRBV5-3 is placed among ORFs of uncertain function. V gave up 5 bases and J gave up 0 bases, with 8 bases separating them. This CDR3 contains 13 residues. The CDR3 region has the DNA TGTGCCAGAAGGAGGGCTGTGAACACTGAAGCTTTCTTT. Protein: CARRRAVNTEAFF.

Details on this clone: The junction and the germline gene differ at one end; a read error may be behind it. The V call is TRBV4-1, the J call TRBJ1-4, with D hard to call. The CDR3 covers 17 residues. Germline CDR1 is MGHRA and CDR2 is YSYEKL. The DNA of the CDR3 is TGCGCCAGCAGCAAAGAGAGCATCGGTGGTTGGAATGAAAAACTGTTTTTT. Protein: CASSKESIGGWNEKLFF.

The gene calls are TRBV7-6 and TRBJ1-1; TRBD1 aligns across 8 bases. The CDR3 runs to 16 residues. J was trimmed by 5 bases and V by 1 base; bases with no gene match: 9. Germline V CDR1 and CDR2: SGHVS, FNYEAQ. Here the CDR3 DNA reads TGTGCCAGCAGCTTAGAGCAGGGGGCGGCACGGACTGAAGCTTTCTTT. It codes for CASSLEQGAARTEAFF.

This chain's CDR3 is CASSPGQGAGEAFF. CDR3 DNA: TGTGCCAGCTCACCAGGGCAGGGGGCCGGTGAAGCTTTCTTT. The chain uses TRBV18 and TRBJ1-1, with TRBD1 identical over 8 bases. Unmatched junction bases numbered 6, after V lost 2 bases and J lost 7 bases. The CDR3 runs 14 residues. Germline CDR1 KGHSH, CDR2 LQKENI.

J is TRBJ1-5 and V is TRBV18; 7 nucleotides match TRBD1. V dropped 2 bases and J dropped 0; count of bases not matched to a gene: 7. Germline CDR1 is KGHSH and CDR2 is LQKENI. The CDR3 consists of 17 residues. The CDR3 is CASSPGRTGDSNQPQHF. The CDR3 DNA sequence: TGTGCCAGCTCACCAGGCCGGACAGGAGATAGCAATCAGCCCCAGCATTTT.

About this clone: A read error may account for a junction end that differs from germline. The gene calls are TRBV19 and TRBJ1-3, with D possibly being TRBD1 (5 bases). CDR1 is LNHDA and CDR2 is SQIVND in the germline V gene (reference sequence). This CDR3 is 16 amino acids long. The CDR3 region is CASSLDGAVSGNTIYF. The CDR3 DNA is TGTGCCAGTAGTCTAGATGGGGCCGTCTCTGGAAACACCATATATTTT. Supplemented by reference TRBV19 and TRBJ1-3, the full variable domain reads DGGITQSPKYLFRKEGQNVTLSCEQNLNHDAMYWYRQDPGQGLRLIYYSQIVNDFQKGDIAEGYSVSREKKESFPLTVTSAQKNPTAFYLCASSLDGAVSGNTIYFGEGSWLTVV.

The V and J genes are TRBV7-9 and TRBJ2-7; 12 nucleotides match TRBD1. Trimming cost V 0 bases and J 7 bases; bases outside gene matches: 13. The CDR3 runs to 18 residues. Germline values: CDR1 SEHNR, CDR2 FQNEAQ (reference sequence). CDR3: CASSLASGTGGDLREQYF. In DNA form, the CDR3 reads TGTGCCAGCAGCTTAGCCTCCGGGACAGGGGGCGACTTGCGTGAGCAGTACTTC. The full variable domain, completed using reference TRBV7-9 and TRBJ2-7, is DTGVSQNPRHKITKRGQNVTFRCDPISEHNRLYWYRQTLGQGPEFLTYFQNEAQLEKSRLLSDRFSAERPKGSFSTLEIQRTEQGDSAMYLCASSLASGTGGDLREQYFGPGTRLTVT.

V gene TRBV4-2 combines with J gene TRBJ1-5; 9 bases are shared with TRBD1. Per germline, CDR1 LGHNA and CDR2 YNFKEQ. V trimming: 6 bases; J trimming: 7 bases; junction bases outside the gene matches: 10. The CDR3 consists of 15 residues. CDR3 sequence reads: CASRVAQGTGQPQHF. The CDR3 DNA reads TGTGCCAGCAGAGTGGCACAGGGGACAGGGCAGCCCCAGCATTTT.

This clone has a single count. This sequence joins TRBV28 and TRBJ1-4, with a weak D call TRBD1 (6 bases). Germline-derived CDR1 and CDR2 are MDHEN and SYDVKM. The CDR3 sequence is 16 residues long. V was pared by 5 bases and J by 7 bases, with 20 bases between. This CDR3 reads CASSVGTTIVPEKLFF. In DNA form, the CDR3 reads TGTGCCAGCAGTGTCGGGACAACGATTGTCCCTGAAAAACTGTTTTTT.

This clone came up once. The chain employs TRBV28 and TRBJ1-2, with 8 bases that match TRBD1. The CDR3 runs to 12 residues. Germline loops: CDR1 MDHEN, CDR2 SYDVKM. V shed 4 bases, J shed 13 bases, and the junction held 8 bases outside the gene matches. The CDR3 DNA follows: TGTGCCAGCAGTTCTCGCAGGGGGCAGCTCACCTTC. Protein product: CASSSRRGQLTF.

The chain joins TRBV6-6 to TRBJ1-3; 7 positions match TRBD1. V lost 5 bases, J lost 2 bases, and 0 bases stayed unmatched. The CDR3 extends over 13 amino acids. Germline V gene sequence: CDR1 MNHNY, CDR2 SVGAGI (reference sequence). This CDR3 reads CASSQGAGNTIYF. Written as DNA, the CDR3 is TGTGCCAGCAGTCAGGGGGCTGGAAACACCATATATTTT.

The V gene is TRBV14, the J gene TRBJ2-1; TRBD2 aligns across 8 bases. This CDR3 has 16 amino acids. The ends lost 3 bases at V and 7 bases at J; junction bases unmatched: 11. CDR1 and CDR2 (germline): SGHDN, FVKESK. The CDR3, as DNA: TGTGCCAGCAGCCACGGACTAGCCAGGGCGGGGAATGAGCAGTTCTTC. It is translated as CASSHGLARAGNEQFF.

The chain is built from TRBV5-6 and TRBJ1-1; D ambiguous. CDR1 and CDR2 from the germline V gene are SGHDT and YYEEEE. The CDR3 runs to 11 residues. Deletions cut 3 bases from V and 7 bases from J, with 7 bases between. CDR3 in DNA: TGTGCCAGCAGCTCGAGATTTGAAGCTTTCTTT. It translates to CASSSRFEAFF.

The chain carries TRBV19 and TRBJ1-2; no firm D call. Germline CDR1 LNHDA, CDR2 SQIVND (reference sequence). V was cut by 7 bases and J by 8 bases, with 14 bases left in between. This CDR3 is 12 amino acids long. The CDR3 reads CASNFPREGYTF. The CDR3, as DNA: TGTGCCAGTAACTTCCCGAGGGAAGGCTACACCTTC.